This passage covers 3 T cell receptor beta chains from one sample sequenced in a study of shared clonotypes between healthy human individuals. TCRdb's copy holds only in-frame clones and misses some; the assay was immunoSEQ multiplex PCR. Among more than 450,000 clones listed, roughly 78% were seen once. Material for sequencing was PBMCs. All receptors derive from a woman aged 40 to 50 in good health. Some clones in this sample may be carry-over from other donors' samples.

This rearrangement joins TRBV18 to TRBJ2-3, with D unclear. Germline CDR1 KGHSH, CDR2 LQKENI. V was trimmed by 2 bases and J by 0 bases, leaving 15 bases between them. CDR3 length: 17 residues. The CDR3 is CASSPSEGSSSTDTQYF. DNA of the CDR3: TGTGCCAGCTCACCAAGCGAAGGATCTTCTAGCACAGATACGCAGTATTTT. Drawing the rest from reference TRBV18 and TRBJ2-3, the complete variable domain is NAGVMQNPRHLVRRRGQEARLRCSPMKGHSHVYWYRQLPEEGLKFMVYLQKENIIDESGMPKERFSAEFPKEGPSILRIQQVVRGDSAAYFCASSPSEGSSSTDTQYFGPGTRLTVL.

In its sample, this clone was seen many times. CDR3 residues: CASSPPVDRAGYTF. The CDR3 DNA is TGTGCCAGCAGTCCCCCTGTGGACAGAGCTGGCTACACCTTC. The chain uses TRBV28 and TRBJ1-2, with D possibly matching TRBD1 (6 bases). Trimming removed 5 bases from V and 7 bases from J, with 17 bases in between. The germline gives CDR1 MDHEN, CDR2 SYDVKM. The CDR3 is made up of 14 amino acids.

A few counts support this clone. The V gene is TRBV20-1, the J gene TRBJ2-7; D gene ambiguous. This CDR3 has 11 residues. Trimming left V 3 bases short and J 7 bases short, with 10 bases between. Germline V CDR1 and CDR2: DFQATT, SNEGSKA (reference sequence). CDR3 sequence reads: CSARDGLEQYF. CDR3 nucleotides: TGCAGTGCTAGGGACGGCTTGGAGCAGTACTTC.